This T cell receptor delta chain originates from a study of gamma-delta chains in newborns, infants, children. The wider study: Microbial exposure reportedly drives polyclonal innate γδ T cell expansion after birth.

This clone was seen a handful of times. At one of its ends the junction is not consistent with the germline gene, which may arise from a read error. TCRdb fed the reads into CATT to redo clone calling. Among about 5,000 delta-chain clones listed, approximately 3.5% were seen once. Germline assignment: CDR1 TSWWSYY and CDR2 QGS. There are 16 residues in the CDR3. This sequence originates from a child who was a newborn, infant or young child, either healthy, febrile or measles-vaccinated (not recorded which). Specimen: blood. This chain links TRDV1 with TRDJ1; TRDD3 agrees at 8 bases. The CDR3 spells CALGEQYLGDTDKPIF. The CDR3 DNA follows: TGTGCTCTTGGGGAACAGTACCTGGGGGACACCGATAAACCCATCTTT.